This TCR beta chain was obtained from a study of vaccination effects on CD4 cells after COVID-19. A word on this clone: Its antigen is unidentified.

This table comes from immunoSEQ multiplex PCR, and its TCRdb copy is limited to in-frame clones, with some not included. The table has roughly 45,000 clones, roughly 79% seen once. Before sequencing, viral peptide pools were used by the ViraFEST assay to expand antigen-specific CD4+ T cells. Isolating CD4+ T cells followed approximately 9 days of culture. None of the vaccinated had previously contracted SARS-CoV-2, and their nucleocapsid antibodies tested negative. The CDR3 totals 14 residues. The germline gives CDR1 SNHLY, CDR2 FYNNEI. The J segment lost 5 bases and the V segment lost 10 bases, leaving 13 bases of the junction unmatched.

The genes are TRBV2 and TRBJ2-5; 7 bases agree with TRBD2. The starting material was CD4+ T cells from PBMCs cultured with SARS-CoV-2 spike peptides, obtained before COVID-19 vaccination. This sequence was found in a human donor who received a COVID-19 vaccine. CDR3: CATHRTSAGETQYF. DNA for the CDR3: TGTGCCACCCACCGTACTAGCGCGGGGGAGACCCAGTACTTC. Full variable domain (remainder filled in from reference TRBV2 and TRBJ2-5): EPEVTQTPSHQVTQMGQEVILRCVPISNHLYFYWYRQILGQKVEFLVSFYNNEISEKSEIFDDQFSVERPDGSNFTLKIRSTKLEDSAMYFCATHRTSAGETQYFGPGTRLLVL.